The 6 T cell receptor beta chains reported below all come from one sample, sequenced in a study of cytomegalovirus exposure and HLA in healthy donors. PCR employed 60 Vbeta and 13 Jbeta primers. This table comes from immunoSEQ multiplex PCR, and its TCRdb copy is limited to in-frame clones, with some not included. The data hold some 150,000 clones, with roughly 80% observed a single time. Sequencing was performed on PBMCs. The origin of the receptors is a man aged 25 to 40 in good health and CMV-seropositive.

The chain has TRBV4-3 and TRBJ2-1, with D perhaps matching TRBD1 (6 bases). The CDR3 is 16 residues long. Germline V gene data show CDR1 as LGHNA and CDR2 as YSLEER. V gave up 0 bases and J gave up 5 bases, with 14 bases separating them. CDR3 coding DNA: TGCGCCAGCAGCCAAGATGGGCGACAGGAGAACAATGAGCAGTTCTTC. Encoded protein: CASSQDGRQENNEQFF.

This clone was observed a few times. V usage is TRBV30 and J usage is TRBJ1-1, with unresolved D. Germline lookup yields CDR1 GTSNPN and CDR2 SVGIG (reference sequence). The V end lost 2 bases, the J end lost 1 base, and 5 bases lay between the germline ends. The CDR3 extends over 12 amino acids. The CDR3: CAWSYWNTEAFF. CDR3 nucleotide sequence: TGTGCCTGGAGTTACTGGAACACTGAAGCTTTCTTT.

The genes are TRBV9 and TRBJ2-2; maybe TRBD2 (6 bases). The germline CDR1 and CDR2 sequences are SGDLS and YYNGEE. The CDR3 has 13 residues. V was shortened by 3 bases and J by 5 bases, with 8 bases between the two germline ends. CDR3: CASSGLETGELFF. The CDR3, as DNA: TGTGCCAGCAGCGGACTAGAGACCGGGGAGCTGTTTTTT.

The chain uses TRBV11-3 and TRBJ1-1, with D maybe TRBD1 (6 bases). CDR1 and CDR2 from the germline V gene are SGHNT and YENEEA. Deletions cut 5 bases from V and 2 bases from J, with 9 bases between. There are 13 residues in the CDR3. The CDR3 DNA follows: TGTGCCAGCAGCCCCGGGACAAACACTGAAGCTTTCTTT. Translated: CASSPGTNTEAFF.

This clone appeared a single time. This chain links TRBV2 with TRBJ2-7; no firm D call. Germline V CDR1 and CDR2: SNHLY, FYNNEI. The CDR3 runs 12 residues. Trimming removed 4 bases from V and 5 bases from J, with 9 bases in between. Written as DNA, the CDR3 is TGTGCCAGCAGTGTCCAGATCAACGAGCAGTACTTC. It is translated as CASSVQINEQYF.

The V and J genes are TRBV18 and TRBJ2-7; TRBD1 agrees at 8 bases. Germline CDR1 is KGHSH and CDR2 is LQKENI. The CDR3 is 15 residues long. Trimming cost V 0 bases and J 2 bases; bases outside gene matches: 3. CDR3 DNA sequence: TGTGCCAGCTCACCACCTACAGGGGGAACCTACGAGCAGTACTTC. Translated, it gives CASSPPTGGTYEQYF. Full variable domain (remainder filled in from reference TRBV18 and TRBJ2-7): NAGVMQNPRHLVRRRGQEARLRCSPMKGHSHVYWYRQLPEEGLKFMVYLQKENIIDESGMPKERFSAEFPKEGPSILRIQQVVRGDSAAYFCASSPPTGGTYEQYFGPGTRLTVT.